Shown below are 18 T cell receptor beta chains from a single sample sequenced in a study of cytotoxic CD8 clonotypes in ibrutinib-treated CLL. TCRdb's table, derived via immunoSEQ multiplex PCR, lists solely in-frame clones and lacks some. The sample consists of 20,000 to 25,000 clones, over 70% of them appearing once. The sample here was PBMCs, taken before ibrutinib treatment. All receptors derive from a human donor with chronic lymphocytic leukemia.

The V and J genes are TRBV5-6 and TRBJ2-7; D is unclear. V was trimmed by 0 bases and J by 4 bases, leaving 8 bases between them. Germline assignment: CDR1 SGHDT and CDR2 YYEEEE. The CDR3 is 13 amino acids. This chain's CDR3 is CASSLGLDYEQYF. The CDR3 DNA is TGTGCCAGCAGCTTGGGCCTAGATTACGAGCAGTACTTC.

The rearrangement joins TRBV10-1 to TRBJ1-2, with D possibly matching TRBD1 (5 bases). The germline gives CDR1 WNHNN, CDR2 SYGVQD (reference sequence). The CDR3 is 15 residues long. Trimming removed 0 bases from V and 2 bases from J, with 10 bases in between. In DNA form, the CDR3 reads TGCGCCAGCAGTGAGTCGGCAGGGACGAACTATGGCTACACCTTC. As protein: CASSESAGTNYGYTF.

The chain uses TRBV6-5 and TRBJ2-5; D call uncertain. Germline-derived CDR1 and CDR2 are MNHEY and SVGAGI. CDR3 length: 15 residues. Deletions cut 10 bases from V and 0 bases from J, with 18 bases between. As DNA, the CDR3 is TGTGCCACCGGCCGGGCCTCCTTCCACCAAGAGACCCAGTACTTC. The encoded protein is CATGRASFHQETQYF.

CDR3 sequence: CASGALGLMTSGYNEQFF. The CDR3 coding sequence is TGTGCCAGCGGTGCTTTGGGACTCATGACTAGCGGGTACAATGAGCAGTTCTTC. The rearrangement links TRBV19 to TRBJ2-1, with TRBD2 matching 10 bases. The germline CDR1 and CDR2 sequences are LNHDA and SQIVND (reference sequence). Losses at the gene ends were 9 bases for V and 4 bases for J; bases not matched to a gene: 18. This CDR3 is 18 amino acids long.

The chain links TRBV6-1 to TRBJ2-7, with TRBD1 matching 8 bases. Unmatched junction bases numbered 1, after V lost 3 bases and J lost 6 bases. The CDR3 totals 12 residues. Per germline, CDR1 MNHNS and CDR2 SASEGT. CDR3 in amino acids: CASSDQGAEQYF. DNA for the CDR3: TGTGCCAGCAGTGATCAGGGGGCCGAGCAGTACTTC.

The chain recombines TRBV20-1 with TRBJ1-1, with no clear D. The CDR3 is made up of 11 amino acids. V gave up 1 base and J gave up 7 bases, with 7 bases separating them. Germline-derived CDR1 and CDR2 are DFQATT and SNEGSKA (reference sequence). The CDR3 nucleotides read TGCAGTGCTAGAGGGGCGATTGAAGCTTTCTTT. Translated, it gives CSARGAIEAFF.

In this sample, this clone turned up a few times. The J gene is TRBJ1-2, the V gene TRBV7-3; TRBD1 might be the D (6 bases). The CDR3 runs 14 residues. Germline lookup yields CDR1 SGHTA and CDR2 FQGTGA. V was clipped by 4 bases and J by 7 bases, with 16 bases between them. The CDR3 DNA reads TGTGCCAGCAGCTCACAGGGAAAGGTCGGTGGCTACACCTTC. Its protein is CASSSQGKVGGYTF. Full variable domain (outside the CDR3, taken from reference TRBV7-3 and TRBJ1-2): GAGVSQTPSNKVTEKGKYVELRCDPISGHTALYWYRQSLGQGPEFLIYFQGTGAADDSGLPNDRFFAVRPEGSVSTLKIQRTERGDSAVYLCASSSQGKVGGYTFGSGTRLTVV.

This chain connects TRBV7-2 to TRBJ1-2; 9 bases fit TRBD1. The junction had 7 bases not matched to a gene; V was cut back by 4 bases and J by 4 bases. CDR1 SGHTA and CDR2 FQGNSA come from the germline V gene. The CDR3 spans 15 residues. The CDR3 DNA is TGTGCCAGCAGCTGGACAGGGGACCCTTCCTATGGCTACACCTTC. It codes for CASSWTGDPSYGYTF.

The chain is built from TRBV6-1 and TRBJ2-7, with 10 bases lining up with TRBD2. V shed 1 base and J 3 bases; nucleotides not matched to a gene: 3. The CDR3 is 15 amino acids. Germline loops: CDR1 MNHNS, CDR2 SASEGT. The CDR3 region is CASSEGLAGVYEQYF. The CDR3 DNA reads as TGTGCCAGCAGTGAAGGTCTAGCGGGAGTCTACGAGCAGTACTTC.

V gene TRBV30 combines with J gene TRBJ2-5, with D perhaps matching TRBD2 (5 bases). The CDR3 is made up of 11 amino acids. Trimming took 3 bases from V and 7 from J, leaving 9 bases between them. The V gene's germline CDR1 is GTSNPN and CDR2 SVGIG (reference sequence). In nucleotides, the CDR3 is TGTGCCTGGAGCGCAGAGGGGACCCAGTACTTC. Its protein is CAWSAEGTQYF. The whole variable domain, filled in from reference TRBV30 and TRBJ2-5, reads SQTIHQWPATLVQPVGSPLSLECTVEGTSNPNLYWYRQAAGRGLQLLFYSVGIGQISSEVPQNLSASRPQDRQFILSSKKLLLSDSGFYLCAWSAEGTQYFGPGTRLLVL.

The V and J genes are TRBV5-1 and TRBJ2-1; 7 nucleotides line up with TRBD2. This CDR3 has 15 residues. Germline V lookup: CDR1 SGHRS, CDR2 YFSETQ. The junction had 7 bases not matched to a gene; V was cut back by 4 bases and J by 3 bases. The CDR3: CASSASTSSYNEQFF. The CDR3 nucleotides read TGCGCCAGCAGCGCCTCGACTAGCAGCTACAATGAGCAGTTCTTC.

This clone was found a few times. The chain has TRBV11-2 and TRBJ1-4; D gene ambiguous. The germline V gene encodes CDR1 SGHAT and CDR2 FQNNGV. The CDR3 is 17 residues long. V was trimmed by 1 base and J by 4 bases, leaving 16 bases between them. CDR3 protein: CASSLGARAGRNEKLFF. CDR3 bases: TGTGCCAGCAGCTTAGGTGCACGGGCAGGCCGTAATGAAAAACTGTTTTTT.

With regard to this clone: One junction end disagrees with the germline gene, perhaps due to a read error. The CDR3: CASSDPLTQREGRHF. The CDR3 coding sequence is TGTGCCAGCAGTGACCCCCTCACCCAGCGGGAGGGCCGGCATTTT. The genes are TRBV6-4 and TRBJ2-3; 10 bases map to TRBD2. This CDR3 comprises 15 residues. The germline V gene has CDR1 MRHNA and CDR2 SNTAGT.

V and J are TRBV30 and TRBJ1-1; no clear D. Per the germline V gene, CDR1 is GTSNPN and CDR2 is SVGIG (reference sequence). Trimming took off 1 base at V and 7 bases at J, with 10 bases between the two ends. This CDR3 has 12 amino acids. The CDR3 DNA reads TGTGCCTGGAGTGGCGGCAACCGTGAAGCTTTCTTT. Translating it yields CAWSGGNREAFF.

V usage is TRBV7-9 and J usage is TRBJ2-7; a weak D match, TRBD2 (5 bases). The length of the CDR3 is 14 residues. The V gene's germline CDR1 is SEHNR and CDR2 FQNEAQ (reference sequence). Trimming removed 1 base at V and 3 bases at J, with 10 bases between. CDR3 in DNA: TGTGCCAGCAGCTTAGAGGTTCGGGACTACGAGCAGTACTTC. It encodes CASSLEVRDYEQYF.

J is TRBJ1-5 and V is TRBV7-9, with 7 bases that match TRBD1. V was clipped by 3 bases and J by 0 bases; unmatched bases: 8. CDR1 and CDR2 from the germline V gene are SEHNR and FQNEAQ (reference sequence). The length of the CDR3 is 17 residues. The CDR3 bases are TGTGCCAGCAGCTTGACGACAGGGATGTATAGCAATCAGCCCCAGCATTTT. Translation gives CASSLTTGMYSNQPQHF. Full variable domain (rest looked up from reference TRBV7-9 and TRBJ1-5): DTGVSQNPRHKITKRGQNVTFRCDPISEHNRLYWYRQTLGQGPEFLTYFQNEAQLEKSRLLSDRFSAERPKGSFSTLEIQRTEQGDSAMYLCASSLTTGMYSNQPQHFGDGTRLSIL.

V and J are TRBV5-1 and TRBJ2-3; 7 positions agree with TRBD1. In germline, CDR1 is SGHRS, CDR2 YFSETQ. The CDR3 sequence is 16 residues long. The V segment lost 4 bases and the J segment 2 bases; nucleotides outside the gene matches: 10. Written as DNA, the CDR3 is TGCGCCAGCAGCCCCACGACAGGGCTATACACAGATACGCAGTATTTT. Its protein is CASSPTTGLYTDTQYF.

The V call is TRBV11-2, the J call TRBJ2-3, with a tentative D call TRBD2 (6 bases). Between the trimmed V and J ends, which lost 5 bases and 2 bases, there was a span of 20 bases. This CDR3 contains 17 residues. Germline lookup yields CDR1 SGHAT and CDR2 FQNNGV. The CDR3 nucleotides are TGTGCCAGCAGCCGTGGGACTGCGGTCAGGAACACAGATACGCAGTATTTT. Translating gives CASSRGTAVRNTDTQYF.